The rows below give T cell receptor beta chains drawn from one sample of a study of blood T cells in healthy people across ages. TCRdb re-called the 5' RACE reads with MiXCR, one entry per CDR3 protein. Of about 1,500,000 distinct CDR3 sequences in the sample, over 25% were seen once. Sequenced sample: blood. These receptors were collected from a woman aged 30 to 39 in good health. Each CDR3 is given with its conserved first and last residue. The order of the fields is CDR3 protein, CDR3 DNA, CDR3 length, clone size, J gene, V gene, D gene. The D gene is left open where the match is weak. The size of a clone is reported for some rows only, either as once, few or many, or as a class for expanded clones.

CASNLAGRGETQYF,TGTGCCAGCAACTTAGCGGGCAGAGGAGAGACCCAGTACTTC,14,NA,TRBJ2-5,TRBV7-8,TRBD2
CASSLDSPYEQYF,TGTGCCAGCAGTTTAGACAGCCCCTACGAGCAGTACTTC,13,many,TRBJ2-7,TRBV5-1,NA
CASSLSYGGLGSPLHF,TGCGCCAGCAGCTTAAGCTATGGGGGGCTTGGTTCACCCCTCCACTTT,16,few,TRBJ1-6,TRBV5-1,NA
CASSNGPENTEAFF,TGTGCCAGCAGCAATGGGCCGGAGAACACTGAAGCTTTCTTT,14,NA,TRBJ1-1,TRBV5-5,NA
CASSTTGGSYEQYF,TGCGCCAGCAGCACGACAGGGGGTAGCTACGAGCAGTACTTC,14,many,TRBJ2-7,TRBV5-1,TRBD1
CSAGATSSDTQYF,TGCAGCGCTGGGGCGACTAGCTCAGATACGCAGTATTTT,13,many,TRBJ2-3,TRBV29-1,TRBD2
CATSGPGANTEAFF,TGTGCCACCAGTGGGCCGGGGGCGAATACTGAAGCTTTCTTT,14,NA,TRBJ1-1,TRBV24-1,NA
CASSRLAGDSYEQYF,TGTGCCAGCAGCCGACTAGCGGGGGATTCCTACGAGCAGTACTTC,15,many,TRBJ2-7,TRBV7-6,TRBD2
CSIEGLAGLQETQYF,TGCAGCATCGAGGGACTAGCGGGTTTACAAGAGACCCAGTACTTC,15,few,TRBJ2-5,TRBV29-1,TRBD2
CASSQAFSYGYTF,TGCGCCAGCAGCCAAGCTTTTAGCTATGGCTACACCTTC,13,few,TRBJ1-2,TRBV4-1,NA
CASSESRSSTDTQYF,TGTGCCAGCAGTGAGTCCCGATCTAGCACAGATACGCAGTATTTT,15,many,TRBJ2-3,TRBV6-1,NA
CATSRASGLAKNIQYF,TGTGCCACCAGCAGAGCTAGCGGACTAGCCAAAAACATTCAGTACTTC,16,many,TRBJ2-4,TRBV15,TRBD2
CASSPLQGVNTEAFF,TGTGCCAGCTCACCTCTGCAGGGGGTAAACACTGAAGCTTTCTTT,15,few,TRBJ1-1,TRBV18,TRBD1
CASVRQSWSEAFF,TGTGCCAGCGTAAGACAGTCTTGGTCTGAAGCTTTCTTT,13,NA,TRBJ1-1,TRBV12-3/TRBV12-4,NA
CSAARGEAYEQYF,TGCAGTGCGGCCCGTGGGGAGGCCTACGAGCAGTACTTC,13,many,TRBJ2-7,TRBV20-1,NA
CASSYQGLAGETQYF,TGTGCCAGCAGTTATCAGGGACTAGCGGGAGAGACCCAGTACTTC,15,many,TRBJ2-5,TRBV6-5,TRBD2
CASSNASGGPDNEQFF,TGTGCCAGCAGTAACGCTAGCGGGGGGCCTGACAATGAGCAGTTCTTC,16,many,TRBJ2-1,TRBV12-3/TRBV12-4,TRBD2
CASRSGTGIMGSGELFF,TGTGCCAGCAGGTCCGGGACAGGGATCATGGGGTCGGGGGAGCTGTTTTTT,17,NA,TRBJ2-2,TRBV28,TRBD1
CSADPGQGGEKRFF,TGCAGTGCTGACCCGGGACAGGGAGGTGAAAAACGGTTTTTT,14,NA,TRBJ1-4,TRBV20-1,TRBD1
CASSLTQRDEQYF,TGTGCCAGCAGTTTGACCCAGCGAGACGAGCAGTACTTC,13,once,TRBJ2-7,TRBV28,NA
CSVEEGEKLFF,TGCAGCGTTGAGGAGGGTGAAAAACTGTTTTTT,11,NA,TRBJ1-4,TRBV29-1,NA
CASRLDRGEQYF,TGTGCCAGCAGACTCGACAGGGGGGAACAGTACTTC,12,few,TRBJ2-7,TRBV2,TRBD1
CASSNEGGGSQETQYF,TGTGCCAGTAGCAATGAGGGGGGTGGGAGCCAAGAGACCCAGTACTTC,16,NA,TRBJ2-5,TRBV5-4,NA
CASSSHRRARGQFF,TGTGCCAGCAGTTCTCACCGCAGGGCACGGGGGCAGTTCTTC,14,NA,TRBJ2-1,TRBV12-3/TRBV12-4,NA
CTSSLEGLGKTDTQYF,TGCACCAGCAGCTTGGAGGGACTGGGCAAGACAGATACGCAGTATTTT,16,NA,TRBJ2-3,TRBV5-1,NA
CASSQDGGSSDTQYF,TGCGCCAGCAGCCAAGATGGCGGGAGTTCCGATACGCAGTATTTT,15,many,TRBJ2-3,TRBV4-3,TRBD2
CATSRLRGTAITDTQYF,TGTGCCACCAGCAGATTACGAGGGACAGCCATCACAGATACGCAGTATTTT,17,many,TRBJ2-3,TRBV15,TRBD1
CASSQDYSLQETHYF,TGTGCCAGCAGCCAAGATTACAGCCTCCAAGAGACCCATTACTTC,15,NA,TRBJ2-5,TRBV3-1,NA
CASSLVGPQGYTF,TGTGCCAGCAGCTTAGTTGGACCTCAAGGCTACACCTTC,13,many,TRBJ1-2,TRBV7-9,NA
CASRGRGDGNF,TGTGCCAGCAGAGGTAGAGGTGACGGGAATTTT,11,many,TRBJ2-3,TRBV6-2/TRBV6-3,NA
CASSLAQPNYGYTF,TGTGCCAGCAGCTTAGCGCAACCTAACTATGGCTACACCTTC,14,few,TRBJ1-2,TRBV7-9,NA
CASSPKADTQYF,TGTGCCAGCAGCCCGAAGGCAGATACGCAGTATTTT,12,many,TRBJ2-3,TRBV7-2,NA
CVRKVGGRTQYF,TGCGTCCGAAAGGTCGGGGGGAGGACCCAGTACTTC,12,NA,TRBJ2-5,TRBV5-1,TRBD2
CSARRRQGRETQYF,TGCAGTGCTAGAAGGAGACAGGGCCGAGAGACCCAGTACTTC,14,few,TRBJ2-5,TRBV20-1,TRBD1
CASGRGEGEDTQYF,TGCGCCAGCGGTCGAGGGGAGGGAGAAGATACGCAGTATTTT,14,NA,TRBJ2-3,TRBV5-1,TRBD2
CASSIGASSSYNEQFF,TGTGCCAGTAGTATAGGGGCGTCTAGCTCCTACAATGAGCAGTTCTTC,16,NA,TRBJ2-1,TRBV19,NA